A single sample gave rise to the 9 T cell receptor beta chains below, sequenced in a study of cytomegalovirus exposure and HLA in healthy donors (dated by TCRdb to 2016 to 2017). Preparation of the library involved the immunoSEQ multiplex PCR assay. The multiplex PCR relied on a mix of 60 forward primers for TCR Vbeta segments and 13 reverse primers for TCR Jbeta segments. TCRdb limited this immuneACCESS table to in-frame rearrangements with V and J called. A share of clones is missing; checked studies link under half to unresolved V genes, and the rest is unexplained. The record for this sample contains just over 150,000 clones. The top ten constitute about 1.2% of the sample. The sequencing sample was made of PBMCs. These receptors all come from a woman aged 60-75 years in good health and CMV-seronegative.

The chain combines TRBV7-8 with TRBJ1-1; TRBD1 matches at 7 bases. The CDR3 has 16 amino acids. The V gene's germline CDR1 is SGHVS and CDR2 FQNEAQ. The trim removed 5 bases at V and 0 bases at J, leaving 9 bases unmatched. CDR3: CASSLPVDRLNTEAFF. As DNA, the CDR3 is TGTGCCAGCAGCCTACCGGTGGACAGGTTGAACACTGAAGCTTTCTTT.

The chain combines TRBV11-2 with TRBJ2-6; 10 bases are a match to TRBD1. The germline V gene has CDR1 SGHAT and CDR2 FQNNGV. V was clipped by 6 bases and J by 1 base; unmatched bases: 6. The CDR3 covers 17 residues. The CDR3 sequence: CASSSTGGGSGANVLTF. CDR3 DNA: TGTGCCAGCAGTTCGACAGGGGGCGGGTCTGGGGCCAACGTCCTGACTTTC. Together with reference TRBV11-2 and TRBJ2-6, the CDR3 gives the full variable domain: EAGVAQSPRYKIIEKRQSVAFWCNPISGHATLYWYQQILGQGPKLLIQFQNNGVVDDSQLPKDRFSAERLKGVDSTLKIQPAKLEDSAVYLCASSSTGGGSGANVLTFGAGSRLTVL.

In DNA form, the CDR3 reads TGTGCCAGCAGCTTAGTAACAGGGTATAATTCACCCCTCCACTTT. Translation gives CASSLVTGYNSPLHF. This sequence joins TRBV7-2 and TRBJ1-6; tentatively, D is TRBD1 (6 bases). This CDR3 contains 15 residues. CDR1 and CDR2 from the germline V gene are SGHTA and FQGNSA. Trimming took off 1 base at V and 4 bases at J, with 8 bases between the two ends. Variable domain in full (rest from reference TRBV7-2 and TRBJ1-6): GAGVSQSPSNKVTEKGKDVELRCDPISGHTALYWYRQSLGQGLEFLIYFQGNSAPDKSGLPSDRFSAERTGGSVSTLTIQRTQQEDSAVYLCASSLVTGYNSPLHFGNGTRLTVT.

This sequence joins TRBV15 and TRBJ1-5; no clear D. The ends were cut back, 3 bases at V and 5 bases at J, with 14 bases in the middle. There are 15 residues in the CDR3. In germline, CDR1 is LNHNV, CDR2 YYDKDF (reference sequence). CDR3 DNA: TGTGCCACCAGCAGTTCCCAAGGGAGCTATCAGCCCCAGCATTTT. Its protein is CATSSSQGSYQPQHF.

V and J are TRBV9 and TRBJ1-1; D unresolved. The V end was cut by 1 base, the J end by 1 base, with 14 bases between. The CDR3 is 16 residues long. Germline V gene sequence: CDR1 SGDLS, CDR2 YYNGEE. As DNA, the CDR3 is TGTGCCAGCAGCGTATCCCCAAGCACCACGAACACTGAAGCTTTCTTT. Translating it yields CASSVSPSTTNTEAFF.

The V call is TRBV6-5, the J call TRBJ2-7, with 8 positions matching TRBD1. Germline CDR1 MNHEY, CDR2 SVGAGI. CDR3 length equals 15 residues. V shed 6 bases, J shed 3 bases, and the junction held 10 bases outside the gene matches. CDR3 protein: CASRSGTGFFYEQYF. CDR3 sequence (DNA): TGTGCCAGCAGATCCGGGACAGGTTTTTTCTACGAGCAGTACTTC.

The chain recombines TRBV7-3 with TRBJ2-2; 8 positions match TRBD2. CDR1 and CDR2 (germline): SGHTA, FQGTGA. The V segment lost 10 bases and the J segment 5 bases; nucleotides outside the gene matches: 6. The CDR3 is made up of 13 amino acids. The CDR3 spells CAIRAGGTGELFF. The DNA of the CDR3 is TGTGCCATCCGGGCGGGAGGTACCGGGGAGCTGTTTTTT.

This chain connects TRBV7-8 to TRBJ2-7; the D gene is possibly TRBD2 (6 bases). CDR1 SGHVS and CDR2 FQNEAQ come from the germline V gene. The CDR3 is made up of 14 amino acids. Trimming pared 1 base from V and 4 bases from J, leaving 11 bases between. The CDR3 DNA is TGTGCCAGCAGCTTAGAGCTGGGGAGGTACGAGCAGTACTTC. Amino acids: CASSLELGRYEQYF.

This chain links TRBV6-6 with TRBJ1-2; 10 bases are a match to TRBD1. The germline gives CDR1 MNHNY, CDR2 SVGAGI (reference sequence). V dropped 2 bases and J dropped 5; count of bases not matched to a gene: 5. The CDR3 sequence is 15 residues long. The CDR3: CASSYAGTGEYGYTF. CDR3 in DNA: TGTGCCAGCAGTTACGCCGGGACAGGGGAGTATGGCTACACCTTC.